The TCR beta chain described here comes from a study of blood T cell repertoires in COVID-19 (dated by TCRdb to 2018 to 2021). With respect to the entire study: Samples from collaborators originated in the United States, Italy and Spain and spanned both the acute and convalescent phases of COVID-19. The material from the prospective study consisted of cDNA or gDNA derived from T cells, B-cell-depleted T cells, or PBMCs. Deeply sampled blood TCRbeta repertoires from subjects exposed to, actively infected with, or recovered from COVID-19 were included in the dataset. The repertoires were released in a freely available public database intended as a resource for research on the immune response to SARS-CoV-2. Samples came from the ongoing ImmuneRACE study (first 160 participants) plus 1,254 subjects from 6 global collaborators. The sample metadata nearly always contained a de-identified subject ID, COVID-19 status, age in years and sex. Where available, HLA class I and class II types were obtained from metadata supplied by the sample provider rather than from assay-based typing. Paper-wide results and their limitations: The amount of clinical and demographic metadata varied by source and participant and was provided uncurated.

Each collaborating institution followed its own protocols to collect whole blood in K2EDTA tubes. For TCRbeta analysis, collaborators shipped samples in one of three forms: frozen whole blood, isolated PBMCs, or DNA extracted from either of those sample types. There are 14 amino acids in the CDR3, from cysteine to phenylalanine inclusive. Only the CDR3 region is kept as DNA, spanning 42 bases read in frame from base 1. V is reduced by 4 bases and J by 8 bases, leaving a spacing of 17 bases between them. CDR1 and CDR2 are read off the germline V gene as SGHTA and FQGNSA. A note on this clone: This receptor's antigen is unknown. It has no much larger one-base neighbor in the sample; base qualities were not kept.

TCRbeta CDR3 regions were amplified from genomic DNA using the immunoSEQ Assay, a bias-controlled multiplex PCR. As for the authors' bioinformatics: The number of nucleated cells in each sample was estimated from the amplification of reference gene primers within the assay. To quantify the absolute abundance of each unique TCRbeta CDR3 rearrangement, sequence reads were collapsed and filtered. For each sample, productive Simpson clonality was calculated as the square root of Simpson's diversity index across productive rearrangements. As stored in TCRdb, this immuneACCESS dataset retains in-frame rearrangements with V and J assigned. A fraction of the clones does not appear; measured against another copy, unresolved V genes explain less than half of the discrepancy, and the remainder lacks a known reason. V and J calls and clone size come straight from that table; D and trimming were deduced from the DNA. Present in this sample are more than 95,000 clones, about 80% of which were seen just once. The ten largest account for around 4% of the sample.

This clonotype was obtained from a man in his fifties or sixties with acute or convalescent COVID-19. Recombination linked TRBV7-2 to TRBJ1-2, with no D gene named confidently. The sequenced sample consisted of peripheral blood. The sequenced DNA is TGTGCCAGCAGCTCGCCGGGTGGACTGGAGGGCTACACCTTC. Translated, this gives CASSSPGGLEGYTF.